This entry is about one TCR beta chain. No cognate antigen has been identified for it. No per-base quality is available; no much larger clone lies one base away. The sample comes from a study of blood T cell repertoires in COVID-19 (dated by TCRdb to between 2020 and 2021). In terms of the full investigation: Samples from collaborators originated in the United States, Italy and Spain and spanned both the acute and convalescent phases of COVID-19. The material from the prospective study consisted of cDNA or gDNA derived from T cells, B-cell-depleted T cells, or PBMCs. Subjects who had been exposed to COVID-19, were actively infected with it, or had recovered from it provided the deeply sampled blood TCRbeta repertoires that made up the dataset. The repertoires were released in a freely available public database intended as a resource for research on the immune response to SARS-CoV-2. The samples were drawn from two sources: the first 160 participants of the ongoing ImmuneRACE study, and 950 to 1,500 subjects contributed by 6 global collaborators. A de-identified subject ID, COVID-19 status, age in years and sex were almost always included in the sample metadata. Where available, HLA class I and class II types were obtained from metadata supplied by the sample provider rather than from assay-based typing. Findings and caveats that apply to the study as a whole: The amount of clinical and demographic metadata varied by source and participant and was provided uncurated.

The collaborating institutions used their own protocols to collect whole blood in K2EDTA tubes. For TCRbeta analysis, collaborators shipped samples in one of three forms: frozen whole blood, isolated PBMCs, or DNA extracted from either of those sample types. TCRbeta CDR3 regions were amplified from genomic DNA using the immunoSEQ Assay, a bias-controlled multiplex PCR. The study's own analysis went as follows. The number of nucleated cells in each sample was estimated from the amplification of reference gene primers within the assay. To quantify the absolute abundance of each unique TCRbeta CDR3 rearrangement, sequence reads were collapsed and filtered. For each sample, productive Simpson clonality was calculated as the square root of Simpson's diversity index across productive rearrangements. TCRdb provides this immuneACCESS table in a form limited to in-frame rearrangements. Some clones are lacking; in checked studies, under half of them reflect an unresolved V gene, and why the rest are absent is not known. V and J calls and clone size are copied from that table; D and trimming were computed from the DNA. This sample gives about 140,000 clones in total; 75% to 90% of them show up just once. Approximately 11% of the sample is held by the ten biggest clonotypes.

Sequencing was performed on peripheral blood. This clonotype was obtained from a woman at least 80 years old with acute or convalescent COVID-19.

The CDR3 corresponds to CASRAGGADSNYGYTF. In nucleotides, the sequence is TGTGCCAGCAGGGCTGGCGGGGCCGACTCTAACTATGGCTACACCTTC. The V gene is TRBV28 and the J gene is TRBJ1-2, with a weak D call of TRBD1 (5 bases match). Trimming costs V 6 bases and J 0 bases, and their ends lie 17 bases apart. Counted from cysteine to phenylalanine, this CDR3 has 16 amino acids. Just CDR3 DNA is preserved here, 48 bases in frame from base 1. The germline V gene specifies MDHEN as CDR1 and SYDVKM as CDR2.